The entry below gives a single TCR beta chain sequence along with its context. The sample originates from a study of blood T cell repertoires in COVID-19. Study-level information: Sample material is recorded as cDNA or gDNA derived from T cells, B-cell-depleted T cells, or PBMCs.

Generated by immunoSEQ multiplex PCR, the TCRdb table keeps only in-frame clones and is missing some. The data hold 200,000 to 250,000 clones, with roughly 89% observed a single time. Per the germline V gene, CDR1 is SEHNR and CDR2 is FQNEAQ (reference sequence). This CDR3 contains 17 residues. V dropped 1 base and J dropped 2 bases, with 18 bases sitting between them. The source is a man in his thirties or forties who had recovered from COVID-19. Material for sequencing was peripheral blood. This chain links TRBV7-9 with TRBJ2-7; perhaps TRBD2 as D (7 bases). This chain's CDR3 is CASSLVGGAPRAYEQYF. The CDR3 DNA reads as TGTGCCAGCAGCTTAGTAGGGGGGGCCCCCAGGGCCTACGAGCAGTACTTC.